Included here is one T cell receptor (beta chain) sequence, with context. What it recognizes is unknown. This entry belongs to a study of CD8+CD57+ T cells in acquired aplastic anemia. Study conclusions and caveats: Patients shared around 31 CD8+ CDR3 sequences with controls.

Genomic DNA constituted the template upon which TCR beta VDJ and CDR3 profiling was performed. TCRdb independently ran MiXCR on the reads; one entry per CDR3 protein. The sample holds 200,000 to 250,000 distinct CDR3 sequences; 61% are singletons and the top ten take about 29%. The germline V gene has CDR1 SGDLS and CDR2 YYNGEE. CDR3 length: 16 residues. The V gene end was trimmed by 3 bases and the J gene end by 4 bases; junction bases not matched to a gene: 8. Sequenced: sorted CD4+, CD8+, or CD8+CD57+ T cells (not recorded which) from PBMCs. This rearrangement joins TRBV9 to TRBJ2-1; 9 nucleotides line up with TRBD2. The sequence was obtained from a human donor in good health. The CDR3 bases are TGTGCCAGCAGCGGGAGTGCGGGAGGGATATACAATGAGCAGTTCTTC. Amino acid sequence: CASSGSAGGIYNEQFF.